The clone carrying this TCR beta chain came up many times. Its target is unknown. One end of the junction fails to match germline, which may point to a read error. The data stem from a study of identical twins. The study, taken as a whole, reports: Abundant cord blood beta clonotypes carried fewer insertions; memory repertoires showed none. Findings came from cross-sectional statistics, without long-term follow-up of donors. Out-of-frame beta sequences exhibited a weaker degree of excess twin sharing.

The CDR3 consists of 14 residues. The germline V gene has CDR1 MDHEN and CDR2 SYDVKM. Template switching supplied a universal primer site; unique molecular identifiers were carried on the cDNA. TCRdb reanalysed the 5' RACE reads using MiXCR and keeps one entry per CDR3 protein. This table has roughly 1,500,000 distinct CDR3 sequences, under 35% appearing once. The sequence was obtained from a newborn girl in good health. Sequencing used cord blood. The V and J genes are TRBV28 and TRBJ2-3; tentative D call: TRBD1 (5 bases). CDR3 coding DNA: TGCGCCAGCAGCTTGACAGCTAGCACAGATACGCAGTATTTT. It yields the protein CASSLTASTDTQYF.